These T cell receptor beta chains were read from a single sample in a study of post-analysis software for immune sequencing data. Each CDR3 protein gets one entry after TCRdb re-called the PCR reads with MiXCR. Seen here are roughly 730,000 distinct CDR3 sequences, roughly 30% observed once, and the top ten hold 0.56%. Sequencing input: blood. All receptors derive from a girl aged 10-17 years with multiple sclerosis. CDR3s include the opening cysteine and the closing phenylalanine or tryptophan. D genes are given only for firm matches. Size is stated for part of the rows, as once, few or many counts, or as a class when the clone is expanded.

D	V	J	size	CDR3	DNA
TRBD2	TRBV20-1	TRBJ2-1	many	CSAQRGLINEQFF	TGCAGTGCCCAACGGGGACTAATCAATGAGCAGTTCTTC
-	TRBV27	TRBJ1-1	-	CASSLVGRLRVAEAFF	TGTGCCAGCAGTTTAGTCGGACGGCTTCGGGTCGCTGAAGCTTTCTTT
-	TRBV5-6	TRBJ2-7	few	CASSLGVYYEQYF	TGTGCCAGCAGCTTGGGGGTCTACTACGAGCAGTACTTC
-	TRBV3-1	TRBJ2-6	-	CASSQVSSGANVLTF	TGTGCCAGCAGCCAAGTTAGCTCTGGGGCCAACGTCCTGACTTTC
-	TRBV7-2	TRBJ2-5	-	CASSLHRPFEQYF	TGTGCCAGCAGCTTACACAGACCCTTTGAGCAGTACTTC
TRBD1	TRBV6-5	TRBJ2-5	few	CASRRTGGETQYF	TGTGCCAGCAGGAGGACAGGGGGAGAGACCCAGTACTTC
-	TRBV9	TRBJ1-2	few	CASSPLPGSYGYTF	TGTGCCAGCAGCCCCCTTCCGGGCTCCTATGGCTACACCTTC
TRBD1	TRBV20-1	TRBJ2-2	-	CSAIAGGMDTGELFF	TGCAGTGCTATAGCAGGGGGCATGGACACCGGGGAGCTGTTTTTT
TRBD1	TRBV20-1	TRBJ2-5	-	CSASTTGTGISEQYF	TGCAGTGCTTCCACCACCGGGACAGGGATCTCTGAGCAGTACTTC
-	TRBV21-1	TRBJ2-5	-	CASSNLNTGSETQYF	TGTGCCAGCAGCAACCTAAATACAGGGTCGGAGACCCAGTACTTC
TRBD1	TRBV29-1	TRBJ2-5	-	CSVEGQGAWSAQYF	TGCAGCGTTGAAGGACAGGGGGCCTGGTCGGCCCAGTACTTC
-	TRBV11-2	TRBJ1-2	few	CASSLAAGRGYTF	TGTGCCAGCAGCTTAGCTGCAGGGCGGGGCTACACCTTC
-	TRBV29-1	TRBJ2-5	-	CSVSSGGGETQYF	TGCAGCGTTTCAAGCGGAGGGGGAGAGACCCAGTACTTC
-	TRBV5-6	TRBJ1-2	few	CASSPGTLGGYTF	TGTGCCAGCAGCCCCGGGACTTTGGGCGGCTACACCTTC
TRBD1	TRBV6-1	TRBJ2-5	-	CASSSNRGRGETQYF	TGTGCCAGCAGCTCCAACAGGGGGCGCGGGGAGACCCAGTACTTC
-	TRBV20-1	TRBJ2-5	-	CSAPTYRPGGETQYF	TGCAGTGCTCCAACATACAGGCCTGGGGGAGAGACCCAGTACTTC
-	TRBV2	TRBJ2-2	-	CASSEGGLFDTGELFF	TGTGCCAGCAGTGAAGGGGGGCTATTCGACACCGGGGAGCTGTTTTTT
-	TRBV28	TRBJ2-3	-	CASSFDGLSTDTQYF	TGTGCCAGCAGTTTCGACGGGCTTAGCACAGATACGCAGTATTTT
-	TRBV2	TRBJ2-1	few	CASLIDRNNEQFF	TGTGCCAGCCTCATAGACAGAAACAATGAGCAGTTCTTC
TRBD2	TRBV6-5	TRBJ2-2	few	CASRLRTSVIGELFF	TGTGCCAGCCGCCTTCGGACTAGCGTCATCGGGGAGCTGTTTTTT
-	TRBV29-1	TRBJ2-1	few	CSAPFGSFQFF	TGCAGCGCCCCGTTCGGGTCTTTCCAGTTCTTC
-	TRBV29-1	TRBJ2-6	few	CSVHQSGANVLTF	TGCAGCGTTCATCAGTCTGGGGCCAACGTCCTGACTTTC
TRBD1	TRBV12-3/TRBV12-4	TRBJ1-1	few	CASSLSTGAEAFF	TGTGCCAGCAGTTTATCCACAGGGGCTGAAGCTTTCTTT
TRBD2	TRBV27	TRBJ2-4	few	CASSLVSGGSKNIQYF	TGTGCCAGCAGTTTGGTCTCGGGGGGAAGCAAAAACATTCAGTACTTC
-	TRBV3-1	TRBJ2-5	few	CASTRQGPYDGGGETQYF	TGTGCCAGCACCCGACAGGGACCTTATGACGGGGGTGGCGAGACCCAGTACTTC
-	TRBV20-1	TRBJ2-5	-	CSHTGIVETQYF	TGCAGCCATACAGGGATCGTGGAGACCCAGTACTTC
-	TRBV6-2/TRBV6-3	TRBJ2-7	-	CARSSSLSSYEQYF	TGTGCCAGAAGTTCCTCCTTGAGCTCCTACGAGCAGTACTTC
-	TRBV4-3	TRBJ2-1	-	CASSRTSRDLFDNEQFF	TGCGCCAGCAGTAGAACCTCTAGGGACCTCTTTGACAATGAGCAGTTCTTC
-	TRBV29-1	TRBJ2-3	-	CSVEGRGRGADTQYF	TGCAGCGTTGAAGGTCGGGGCAGGGGGGCAGATACGCAGTATTTT
-	TRBV5-6	TRBJ1-5	-	CASSLRAGGIWNQPQHF	TGTGCCAGCAGCTTGAGGGCCGGGGGGATATGGAATCAGCCCCAGCATTTT
-	TRBV6-6	TRBJ2-3	-	CASRPPGGTRTDTQYF	TGTGCCAGCAGGCCCCCCGGGGGCACTCGCACAGATACGCAGTATTTT
-	TRBV9	TRBJ2-7	-	CASSAPDRDYEQYF	TGTGCCAGCAGCGCCCCAGACCGGGACTACGAGCAGTACTTC
-	TRBV7-2	TRBJ2-5	few	CASSPFLAGETQYF	TGTGCCAGCAGCCCCTTCCTGGCGGGCGAGACCCAGTACTTC
-	TRBV9	TRBJ2-7	few	CASSVEGYEQYF	TGTGCCAGCAGCGTAGAGGGCTACGAGCAGTACTTC
-	TRBV3-1	TRBJ2-5	few	CASSLPGPVRAQYF	TGTGCCAGCAGCCTACCGGGGCCCGTGAGGGCCCAGTACTTC
-	TRBV7-2	TRBJ2-4	-	CASSREGRAKNIQYF	TGTGCCAGCAGCCGAGAGGGGCGTGCCAAAAACATTCAGTACTTC
TRBD2	TRBV7-2	TRBJ2-1	few	CASSFWEGLANEQFF	TGTGCCAGCAGCTTTTGGGAGGGCTTGGCCAATGAGCAGTTCTTC
-	TRBV3-1	TRBJ2-7	-	CASSQGVPAEQYF	TGTGCCAGCAGCCAAGGCGTCCCCGCTGAGCAGTACTTC
TRBD1	TRBV5-1	TRBJ2-7	few	CASSIGTGTYEQYF	TGCGCCAGCAGCATCGGGACAGGGACCTACGAGCAGTACTTC
-	TRBV7-2	TRBJ2-5	few	CASSPIGMGETQYF	TGTGCCAGCAGCCCTATTGGCATGGGCGAGACCCAGTACTTC
-	TRBV5-1	TRBJ2-1	-	CASSLEGEYNEQFF	TGCGCCAGCAGCTTGGAGGGGGAGTACAATGAGCAGTTCTTC
-	TRBV12-3/TRBV12-4	TRBJ2-4	few	CASSTGTLVQSKNIQYF	TGTGCCAGCTCAACCGGGACACTAGTTCAGAGCAAAAACATTCAGTACTTC
TRBD2	TRBV20-1	TRBJ2-4	-	CSARDPKGRVSRNIQYF	TGCAGTGCTAGAGATCCGAAGGGGAGGGTGTCGAGGAACATTCAGTACTTC
TRBD1	TRBV28	TRBJ2-7	-	CASSALGQGVSYEQYF	TGTGCCAGCAGTGCTTTAGGACAGGGGGTGTCCTACGAGCAGTACTTC
TRBD1	TRBV5-1	TRBJ2-7	few	CASSFPSGTGVVYEQYF	TGCGCCAGCAGCTTCCCCTCGGGGACAGGGGTTGTCTACGAGCAGTACTTC
-	TRBV29-1	TRBJ2-1	-	CSVNSGGHEQFF	TGCAGCGTCAACTCAGGGGGGCATGAGCAGTTCTTC
TRBD2	TRBV29-1	TRBJ2-3	many	CSLSGGTSGNTDTQYF	TGCAGCCTCTCCGGCGGGACTAGCGGCAACACAGATACGCAGTATTTT
-	TRBV18	TRBJ2-4	few	CASSPRDKIAKNTQYF	TGTGCCAGCTCACCGAGGGACAAAATAGCCAAAAACACTCAGTACTTC
-	TRBV7-9	TRBJ2-7	-	CASSLAPRIYERYF	TGTGCCAGCAGCTTAGCGCCTAGAATCTACGAGCGGTACTTC
-	TRBV6-5	TRBJ1-6	-	CASSYLPTGLGSPLHF	TGTGCCAGCAGTTACCTTCCAACGGGTCTCGGTTCACCCCTCCACTTT
-	TRBV11-2	TRBJ1-6	few	CASSLTKPDSPLHF	TGTGCCAGCAGCCTGACAAAGCCTGATTCACCCCTCCACTTT
-	TRBV7-2	TRBJ1-6	-	CASSLNFFNSPLHF	TGTGCCAGCAGCCTGAACTTTTTCAATTCACCCCTCCACTTT
-	TRBV5-1	TRBJ2-1	few	CASSSGTGVSGRAHEQFF	TGCGCCAGCAGCTCTGGGACAGGGGTTAGCGGGAGGGCCCATGAGCAGTTCTTC
TRBD2	TRBV10-3	TRBJ2-7	-	CAISEEGTSVYEQYF	TGTGCCATCTCCGAGGAAGGGACTAGCGTCTACGAGCAGTACTTC
-	TRBV2	TRBJ1-2	few	CASSEGLRGYGYTF	TGTGCCAGCAGTGAAGGACTCAGGGGCTATGGCTACACCTTC
TRBD1	TRBV12-5	TRBJ2-7	few	CASGLVPSGQGQGPVSYEQYF	TGTGCTAGTGGTTTGGTACCTTCAGGACAGGGTCAGGGTCCAGTATCCTACGAGCAGTACTTC
-	TRBV7-2	TRBJ1-1	-	CASSFPITEAFF	TGTGCCAGCAGCTTCCCAATCACTGAAGCTTTCTTT
TRBD1	TRBV6-5	TRBJ2-5	-	CASSKGTDPPRTQYF	TGTGCCAGCAGTAAAGGGACAGATCCACCCCGGACCCAGTACTTC
TRBD2	TRBV27	TRBJ2-3	-	CASSLLAGITDTQYF	TGTGCCAGCAGTTTACTAGCGGGCATCACAGATACGCAGTATTTT